This T cell receptor (beta chain) was identified in a study of T cell repertoires in cytomegalovirus infection (dated by TCRdb to about 2019). Context from the whole study: The peptide stimulations were aimed at well-studied HLA-B-restricted epitopes as well as recently identified HLA-C-restricted CMV epitopes, whose presentation resists viral immunomodulation. Donor HLA type was relevant to the analysis, as public TCR beta signatures indicated carriage of CMV infection together with the matching HLA type. General findings and caveats noted by the study authors: Cumulative frequency of public TCR beta family members discriminated carriers of CMV infection plus the relevant HLA type in this cohort and an independent roughly 330-donor cohort. The ex vivo response was dominated by HLA-C-restricted CMV-specific TCR beta clonotypes, which also provided the single most frequent clonotype in two of eight donors.

The sample's treatment or condition label, in plain terms: in vitro stimulation with specific CMV peptide epitopes to enrich CMV-specific T cells. This sample was sequenced with an Illumina HiSeq 1500. The public reads were run again by TCRdb, first through fastp at Q25 and then through MiXCR, and only productive beta chains were kept. Rows with a matching CDR3 protein are joined into one entry that keeps the most common DNA and genes. For this sample the table gives about 51,000 distinct CDR3 sequences, of which around 18% were detected only once. The top ten clonotypes cover about a quarter of the sample. CDR1 and CDR2, per the germline V gene, are MNHEY and SVGEGT. Spanning cysteine to phenylalanine, the CDR3 consists of 16 amino acids. Only CDR3 DNA remains: 48 bases, in frame from the first base. Trimming leaves V shorter by 5 bases and J shorter by 0 bases, with the junction holding 8 bases beyond the gene matches.

Notes on this clonotype: No antigen is known for it. There are no base qualities to consult, and no much larger clone falls within one base.

The chain is made from TRBV6-2 or TRBV6-3 and TRBJ2-5, with TRBD2 identical over 8 junction bases. The TCR originated in a human donor in good health (CMV status not recorded). Some clones in this sample may be carry-over from other donors' samples. The sequencing here drew on CD8+ T cells from cultured PBMCs, taken from culture after CMV antigen stimulation. CDR3 loop: CASSALGGAYQETQYF. The nucleotides are TGTGCCAGCAGTGCTCTCGGGGGGGCGTACCAAGAGACCCAGTACTTC.